This entry concerns a single TCR beta chain. The target antigen is unknown. The sample belongs to a study of identifying expanded T cells in peripheral blood. Data came from immunoSEQ multiplex PCR; TCRdb stores just in-frame clones and leaves some out. The sample lists about 50,000 clones; approximately 80% were seen once. Study findings and constraints: Over approximately two and four weeks, about 15 and 19 clones changed, versus around 1.1 between replicates. Approximately two-week clone count variance significantly increased as total template count grew.

V was shortened by 2 bases and J by 11 bases, with 15 bases between the two germline ends. This CDR3 region has 13 residues. Germline values: CDR1 MNHNS, CDR2 SASEGT. This sequence joins TRBV6-1 and TRBJ1-1; D gene uncertain. This sequence originates from a person aged 18 to 75 in good health. The sample consisted of blood. The CDR3 region has the DNA TGTGCCAGCAGTGAATCTCGTCAAAGGCCGGCTTTCTTT. Translating it yields CASSESRQRPAFF.